This T cell receptor beta chain emerged from a study of blood T cell repertoires in COVID-19. The germline gives CDR1 SQVTM, CDR2 ANQGSEA. Unmatched junction bases numbered 8, after V lost 4 bases and J lost 6 bases. The length of the CDR3 is 13 residues. Repertoires were generated with immunoSEQ multiplex PCR, while TCRdb's copy carries only in-frame clones and drops some. The table records 250,000 or so clones, 87% of them present only once. The receptor was derived from a man between 25 and 39 years old who had recovered from COVID-19. Input material: PBMCs or T cells enriched from blood (not recorded which). The chain has TRBV29-1 and TRBJ2-7, with 8 bases identical to TRBD2. Written as DNA, the CDR3 is TGCAGCGTTGGTTATCGGGAGGGCTCCGAGCAGTACTTC. It codes for CSVGYREGSEQYF.